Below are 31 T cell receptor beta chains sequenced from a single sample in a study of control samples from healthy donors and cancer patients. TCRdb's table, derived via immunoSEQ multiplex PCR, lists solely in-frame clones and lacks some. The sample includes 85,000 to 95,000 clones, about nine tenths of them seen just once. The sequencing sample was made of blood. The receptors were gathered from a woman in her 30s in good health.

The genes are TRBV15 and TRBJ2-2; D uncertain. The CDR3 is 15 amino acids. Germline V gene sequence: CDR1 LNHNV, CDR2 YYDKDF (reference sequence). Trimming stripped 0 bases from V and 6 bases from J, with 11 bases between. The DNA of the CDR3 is TGTGCCACCAGCAGAGATATTGGCCGCTCCGGGGAGCTGTTTTTT. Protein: CATSRDIGRSGELFF.

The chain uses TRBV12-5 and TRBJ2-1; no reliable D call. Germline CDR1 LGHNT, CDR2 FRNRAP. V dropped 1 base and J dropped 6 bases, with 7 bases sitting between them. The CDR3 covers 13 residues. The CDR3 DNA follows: TGTGCTAGTGGTTTGGAGCCGGGCAATGAGCAGTTCTTC. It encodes CASGLEPGNEQFF.

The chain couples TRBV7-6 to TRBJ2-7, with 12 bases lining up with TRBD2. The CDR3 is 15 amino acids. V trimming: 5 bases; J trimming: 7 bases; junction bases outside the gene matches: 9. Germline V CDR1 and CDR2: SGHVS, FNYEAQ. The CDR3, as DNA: TGTGCCAGCAGCACGCGGGCCGGACTAGCGGGGGAGCAGTACTTC. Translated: CASSTRAGLAGEQYF. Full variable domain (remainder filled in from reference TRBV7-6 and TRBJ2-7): GAGVSQSPRYKVTKRGQDVALRCDPISGHVSLYWYRQALGQGPEFLTYFNYEAQQDKSGLPNDRFSAERPEGSISTLTIQRTEQRDSAMYRCASSTRAGLAGEQYFGPGTRLTVT.

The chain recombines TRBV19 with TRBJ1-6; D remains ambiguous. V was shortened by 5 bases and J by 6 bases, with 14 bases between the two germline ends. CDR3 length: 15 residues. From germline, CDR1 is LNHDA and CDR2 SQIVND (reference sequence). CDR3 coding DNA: TGTGCCAGTAGTCCTGGGGATACCGGTAATTCACCCCTCCACTTT. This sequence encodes CASSPGDTGNSPLHF. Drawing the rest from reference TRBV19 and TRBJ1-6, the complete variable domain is DGGITQSPKYLFRKEGQNVTLSCEQNLNHDAMYWYRQDPGQGLRLIYYSQIVNDFQKGDIAEGYSVSREKKESFPLTVTSAQKNPTAFYLCASSPGDTGNSPLHFGNGTRLTVT.

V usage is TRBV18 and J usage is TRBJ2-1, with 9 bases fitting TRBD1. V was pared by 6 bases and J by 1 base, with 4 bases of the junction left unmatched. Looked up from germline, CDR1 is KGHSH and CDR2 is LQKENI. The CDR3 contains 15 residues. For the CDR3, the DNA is TGTGCCAGCTCTACGGGGACAGGGTCCTACAATGAGCAGTTCTTC. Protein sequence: CASSTGTGSYNEQFF.

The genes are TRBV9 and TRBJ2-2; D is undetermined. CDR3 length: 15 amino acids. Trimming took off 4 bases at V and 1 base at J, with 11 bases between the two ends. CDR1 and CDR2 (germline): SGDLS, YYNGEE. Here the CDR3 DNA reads TGTGCCAGCAGCCCGCTATCGGGGAACACCGGGGAGCTGTTTTTT. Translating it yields CASSPLSGNTGELFF.

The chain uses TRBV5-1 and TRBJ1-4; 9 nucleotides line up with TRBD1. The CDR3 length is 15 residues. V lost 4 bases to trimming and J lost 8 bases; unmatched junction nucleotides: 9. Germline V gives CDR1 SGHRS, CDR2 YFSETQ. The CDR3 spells CASSPLDRGWEKLFF. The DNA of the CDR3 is TGCGCCAGCAGCCCGTTGGACAGGGGATGGGAAAAACTGTTTTTT. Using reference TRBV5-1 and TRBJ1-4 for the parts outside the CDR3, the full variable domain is KAGVTQTPRYLIKTRGQQVTLSCSPISGHRSVSWYQQTPGQGLQFLFEYFSETQRNKGNFPGRFSGRQFSNSRSEMNVSTLELGDSALYLCASSPLDRGWEKLFFGSGTQLSVL.

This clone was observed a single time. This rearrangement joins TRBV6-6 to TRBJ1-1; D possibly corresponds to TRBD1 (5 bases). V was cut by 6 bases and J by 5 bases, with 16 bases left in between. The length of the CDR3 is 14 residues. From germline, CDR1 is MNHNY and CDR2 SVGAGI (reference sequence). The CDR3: CASRPGTGGTEAFF. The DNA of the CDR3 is TGTGCCAGCAGACCCGGGACCGGGGGAACTGAAGCTTTCTTT.

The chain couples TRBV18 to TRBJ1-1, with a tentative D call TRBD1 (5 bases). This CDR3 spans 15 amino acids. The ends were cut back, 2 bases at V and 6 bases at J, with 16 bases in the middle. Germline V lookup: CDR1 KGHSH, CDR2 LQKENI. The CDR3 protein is CASSPSVGTRAEAFF. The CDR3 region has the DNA TGTGCCAGCTCACCATCCGTGGGGACTCGGGCTGAAGCTTTCTTT.

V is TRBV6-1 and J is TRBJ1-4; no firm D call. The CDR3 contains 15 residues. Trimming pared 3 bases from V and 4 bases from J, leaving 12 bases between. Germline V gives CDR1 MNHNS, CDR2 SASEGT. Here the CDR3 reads CASSEMVAINEKLFF. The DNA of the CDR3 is TGTGCCAGCAGTGAGATGGTAGCCATTAATGAAAAACTGTTTTTT.

The CDR3 DNA follows: TGTGCCAGCAGCGACGAAGGGGGGGACCTCTATGGCTACACCTTC. Protein sequence: CASSDEGGDLYGYTF. This chain connects TRBV5-6 to TRBJ1-2, with D possibly TRBD1 on 6 matching bases. V was cut by 4 bases and J by 4 bases, with 17 bases left in between. There are 15 residues in the CDR3. Germline CDR1 is SGHDT and CDR2 is YYEEEE. Looking up the rest from reference TRBV5-6 and TRBJ1-2 gives the full variable domain: DAGVTQSPTHLIKTRGQQVTLRCSPKSGHDTVSWYQQALGQGPQFIFQYYEEEERQRGNFPDRFSGHQFPNYSSELNVNALLLGDSALYLCASSDEGGDLYGYTFGSGTRLTVV.

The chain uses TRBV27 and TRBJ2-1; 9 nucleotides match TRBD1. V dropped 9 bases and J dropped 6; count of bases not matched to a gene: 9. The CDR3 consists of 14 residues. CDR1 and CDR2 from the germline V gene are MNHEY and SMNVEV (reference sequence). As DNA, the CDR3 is TGTGCCAGACCCGGGACAGGGTCCGTCAATGAGCAGTTCTTC. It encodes CARPGTGSVNEQFF.

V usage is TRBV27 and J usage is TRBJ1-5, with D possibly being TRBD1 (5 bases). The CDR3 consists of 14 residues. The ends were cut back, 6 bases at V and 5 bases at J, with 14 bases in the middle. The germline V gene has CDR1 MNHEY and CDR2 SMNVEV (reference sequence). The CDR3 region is CASRDRGFDQPQHF. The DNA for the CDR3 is TGTGCCAGCAGGGACCGGGGGTTCGATCAGCCCCAGCATTTT.

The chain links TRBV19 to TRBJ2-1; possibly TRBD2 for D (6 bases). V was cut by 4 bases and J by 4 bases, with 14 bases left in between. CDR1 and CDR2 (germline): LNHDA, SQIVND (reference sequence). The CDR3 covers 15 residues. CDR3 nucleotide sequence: TGTGCCAGTAGTAACATAGGAGGAGGGTACAATGAGCAGTTCTTC. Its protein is CASSNIGGGYNEQFF.

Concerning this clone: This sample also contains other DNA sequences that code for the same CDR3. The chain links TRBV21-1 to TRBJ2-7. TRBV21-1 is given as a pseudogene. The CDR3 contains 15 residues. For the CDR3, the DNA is TGTGCCAGCAGCAACCGGGACGTTAGGGTCTACGAGCAATACTTC. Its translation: CASSNRDVRVYEQYF.

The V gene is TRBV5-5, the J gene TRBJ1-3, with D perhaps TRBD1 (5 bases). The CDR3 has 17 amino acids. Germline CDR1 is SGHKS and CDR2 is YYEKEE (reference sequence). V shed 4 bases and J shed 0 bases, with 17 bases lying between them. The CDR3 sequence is CASSNYQQANSGNTIYF. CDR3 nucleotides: TGTGCCAGCAGCAACTACCAACAGGCTAACTCTGGAAACACCATATATTTT.

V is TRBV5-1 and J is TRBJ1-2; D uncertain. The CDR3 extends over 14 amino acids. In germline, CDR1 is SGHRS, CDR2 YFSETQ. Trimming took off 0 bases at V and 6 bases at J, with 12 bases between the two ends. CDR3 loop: CASSLASGIHGYTF. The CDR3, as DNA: TGCGCCAGCAGCTTGGCCAGTGGGATCCATGGCTACACCTTC.

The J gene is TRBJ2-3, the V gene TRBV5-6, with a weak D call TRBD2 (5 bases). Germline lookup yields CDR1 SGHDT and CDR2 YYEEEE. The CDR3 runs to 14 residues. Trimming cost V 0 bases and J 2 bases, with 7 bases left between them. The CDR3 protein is CASSLGRNTDTQYF. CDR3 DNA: TGTGCCAGCAGCTTGGGGAGGAACACAGATACGCAGTATTTT.

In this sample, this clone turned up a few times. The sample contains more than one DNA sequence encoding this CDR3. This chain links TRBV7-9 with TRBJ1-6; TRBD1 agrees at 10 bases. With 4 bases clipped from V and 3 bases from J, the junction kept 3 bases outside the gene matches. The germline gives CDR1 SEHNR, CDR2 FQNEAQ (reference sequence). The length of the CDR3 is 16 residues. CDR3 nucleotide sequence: TGTGCCAGCAGCTCGGGACAGGGGTTCTATAATTCACCCCTCCACTTT. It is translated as CASSSGQGFYNSPLHF.

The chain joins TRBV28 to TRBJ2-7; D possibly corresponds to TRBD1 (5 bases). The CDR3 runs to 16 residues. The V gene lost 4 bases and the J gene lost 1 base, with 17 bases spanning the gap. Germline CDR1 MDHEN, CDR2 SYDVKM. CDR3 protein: CASSSHGTGVSYEQYF. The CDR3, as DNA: TGTGCCAGCAGTTCGCATGGAACAGGCGTATCCTACGAGCAGTACTTC.

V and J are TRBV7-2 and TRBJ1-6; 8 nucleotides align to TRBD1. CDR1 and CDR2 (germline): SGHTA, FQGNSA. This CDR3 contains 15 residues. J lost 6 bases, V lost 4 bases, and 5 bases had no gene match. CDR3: CASSSLDRGNSPLHF. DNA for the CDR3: TGTGCCAGCAGCTCCCTAGACAGGGGTAATTCACCCCTCCACTTT. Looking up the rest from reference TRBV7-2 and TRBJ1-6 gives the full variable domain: GAGVSQSPSNKVTEKGKDVELRCDPISGHTALYWYRQSLGQGLEFLIYFQGNSAPDKSGLPSDRFSAERTGGSVSTLTIQRTQQEDSAVYLCASSSLDRGNSPLHFGNGTRLTVT.

The CDR3 nucleotides are TGTGCCAGCAGTCCCGGAGGGGCCCCTCGCTACGAGCAGTACTTC. Protein product: CASSPGGAPRYEQYF. This chain connects TRBV27 to TRBJ2-7, with D perhaps TRBD2 (6 bases). Germline V gene lookup returns CDR1 MNHEY and CDR2 SMNVEV (reference sequence). V lost 5 bases and J lost 3, with 17 bases in between. This CDR3 is 15 amino acids long.

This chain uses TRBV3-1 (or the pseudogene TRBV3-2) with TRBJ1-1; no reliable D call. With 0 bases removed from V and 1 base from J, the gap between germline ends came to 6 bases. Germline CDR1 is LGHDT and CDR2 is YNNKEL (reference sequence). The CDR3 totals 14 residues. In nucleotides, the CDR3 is TGTGCCAGCAGCCAAGAAGTGGGGAACACTGAAGCTTTCTTT. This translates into CASSQEVGNTEAFF.

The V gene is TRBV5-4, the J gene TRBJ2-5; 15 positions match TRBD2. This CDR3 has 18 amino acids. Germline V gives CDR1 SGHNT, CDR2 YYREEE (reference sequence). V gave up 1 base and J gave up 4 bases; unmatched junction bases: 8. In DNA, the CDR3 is TGTGCCAGCAGCTTGCGGACTAGCGGGGGGGCGAAGGTAGAGACCCAGTACTTC. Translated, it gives CASSLRTSGGAKVETQYF.

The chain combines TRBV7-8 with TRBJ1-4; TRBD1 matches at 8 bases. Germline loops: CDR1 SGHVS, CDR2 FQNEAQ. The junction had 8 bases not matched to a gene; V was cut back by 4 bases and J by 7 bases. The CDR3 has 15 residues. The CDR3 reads CASSSGQGSREKLFF. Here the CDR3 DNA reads TGTGCCAGCAGCTCCGGACAGGGCTCACGTGAAAAACTGTTTTTT.

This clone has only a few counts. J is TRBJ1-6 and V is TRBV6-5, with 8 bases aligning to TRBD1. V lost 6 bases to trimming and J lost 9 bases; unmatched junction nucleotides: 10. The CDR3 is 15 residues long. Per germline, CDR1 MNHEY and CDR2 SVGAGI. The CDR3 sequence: CASRAPRGQGSPLHF. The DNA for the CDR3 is TGTGCCAGCAGAGCACCCAGGGGGCAGGGTTCACCCCTCCACTTT.

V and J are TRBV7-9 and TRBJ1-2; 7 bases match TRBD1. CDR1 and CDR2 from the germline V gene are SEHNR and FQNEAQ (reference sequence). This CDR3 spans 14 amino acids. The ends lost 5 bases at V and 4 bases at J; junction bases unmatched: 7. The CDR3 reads CASSQGTASYGYTF. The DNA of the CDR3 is TGTGCCAGCAGCCAAGGGACAGCCTCCTATGGCTACACCTTC.

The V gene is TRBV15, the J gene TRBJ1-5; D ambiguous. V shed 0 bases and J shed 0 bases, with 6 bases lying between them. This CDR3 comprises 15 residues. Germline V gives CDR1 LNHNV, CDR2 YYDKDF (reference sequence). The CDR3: CATSRDHISNQPQHF. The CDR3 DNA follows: TGTGCCACCAGCAGAGATCATATTAGCAATCAGCCCCAGCATTTT.

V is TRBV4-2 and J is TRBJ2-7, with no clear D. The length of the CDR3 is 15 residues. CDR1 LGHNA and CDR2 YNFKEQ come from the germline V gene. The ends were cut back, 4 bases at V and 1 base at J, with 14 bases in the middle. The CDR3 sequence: CASSLERGRSYEQYF. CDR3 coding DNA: TGTGCCAGCAGCCTTGAACGCGGAAGATCCTACGAGCAGTACTTC.

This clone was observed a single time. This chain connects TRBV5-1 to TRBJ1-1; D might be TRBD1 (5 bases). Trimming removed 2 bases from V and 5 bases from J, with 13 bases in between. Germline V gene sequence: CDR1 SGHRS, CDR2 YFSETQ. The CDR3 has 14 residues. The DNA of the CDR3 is TGCGCCAGCAGCTTATCGAGGGGACCGACTGAAGCTTTCTTT. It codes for CASSLSRGPTEAFF.

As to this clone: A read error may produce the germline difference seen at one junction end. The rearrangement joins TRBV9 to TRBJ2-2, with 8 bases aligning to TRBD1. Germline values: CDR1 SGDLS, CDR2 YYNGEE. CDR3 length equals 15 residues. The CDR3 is CARSVATGGRGELFF. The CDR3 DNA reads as TGTGCCCGCAGCGTAGCAACAGGGGGTAGGGGGGAGCTGTTTTTT.